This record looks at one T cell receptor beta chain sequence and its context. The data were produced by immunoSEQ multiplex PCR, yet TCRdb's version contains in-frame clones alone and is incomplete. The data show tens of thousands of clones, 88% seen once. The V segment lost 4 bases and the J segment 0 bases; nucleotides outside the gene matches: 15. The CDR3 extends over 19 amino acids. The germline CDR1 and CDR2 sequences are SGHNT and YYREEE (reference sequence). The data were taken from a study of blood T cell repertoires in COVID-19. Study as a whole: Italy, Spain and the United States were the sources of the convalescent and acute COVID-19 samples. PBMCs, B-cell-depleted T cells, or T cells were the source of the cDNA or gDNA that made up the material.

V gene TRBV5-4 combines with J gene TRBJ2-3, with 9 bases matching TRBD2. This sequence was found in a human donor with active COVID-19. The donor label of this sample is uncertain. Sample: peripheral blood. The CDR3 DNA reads TGTGCCAGCAGCGGCCAATCCGCGGGGGGGACCACCAGCACAGATACGCAGTATTTT. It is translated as CASSGQSAGGTTSTDTQYF.